This T cell receptor (beta chain) came from a study of T-cell memory formation after mild COVID-19. General study results and limits: Confirmation of SARS-CoV-2 specificity was lacking for second-wave clones peaking day 37. Pre-infection memory already had some responding clones, implying cross-reactive memory joined.

Germline V gives CDR1 MNHEY, CDR2 SMNVEV (reference sequence). The V gene lost 3 bases and the J gene lost 7 bases, with 22 bases spanning the gap. This CDR3 comprises 16 residues. This clonotype was seen repeatedly, ten times or more. As yet, its antigen is unknown. From 5'RACE with constant-segment primers came TCR alpha and TCR beta cDNA libraries that carried sample barcodes and UMIs. TCRdb itself ran the 5' RACE reads through MiXCR, one entry per CDR3 protein. The sample shows 300,000 to 400,000 distinct CDR3 sequences, around 15% of them seen only once. This TCR came from a man aged 18 to 29 who had mild COVID-19 (a few samples of this study predate the infection). Cell type and time point are not known. The sequencing input was PBMCs or a T cell subset sorted from them (not recorded which). The gene calls are TRBV27 and TRBJ2-7; D is perhaps TRBD1 (6 bases). The CDR3 here is CASSFLSPQGPVEQYV. The CDR3 DNA sequence: TGTGCCAGCAGTTTCCTATCACCACAGGGACCGGTAGAGCAGTACGTC.